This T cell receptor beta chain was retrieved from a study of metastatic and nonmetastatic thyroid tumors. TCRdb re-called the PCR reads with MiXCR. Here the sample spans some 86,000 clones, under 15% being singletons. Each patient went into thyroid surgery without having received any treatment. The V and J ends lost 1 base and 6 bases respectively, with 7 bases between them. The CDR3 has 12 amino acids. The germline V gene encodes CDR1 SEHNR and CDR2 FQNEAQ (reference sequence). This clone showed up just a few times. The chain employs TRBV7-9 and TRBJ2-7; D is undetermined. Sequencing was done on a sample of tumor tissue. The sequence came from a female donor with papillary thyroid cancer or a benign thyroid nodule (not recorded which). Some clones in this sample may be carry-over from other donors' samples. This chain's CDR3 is CASSLGSGEQYF. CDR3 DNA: TGTGCCAGCAGCTTAGGGTCCGGCGAGCAGTACTTC. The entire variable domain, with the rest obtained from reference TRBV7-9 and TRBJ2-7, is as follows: DTGVSQNPRHKITKRGQNVTFRCDPISEHNRLYWYRQTLGQGPEFLTYFQNEAQLEKSRLLSDRFSAERPKGSFSTLEIQRTEQGDSAMYLCASSLGSGEQYFGPGTRLTVT.